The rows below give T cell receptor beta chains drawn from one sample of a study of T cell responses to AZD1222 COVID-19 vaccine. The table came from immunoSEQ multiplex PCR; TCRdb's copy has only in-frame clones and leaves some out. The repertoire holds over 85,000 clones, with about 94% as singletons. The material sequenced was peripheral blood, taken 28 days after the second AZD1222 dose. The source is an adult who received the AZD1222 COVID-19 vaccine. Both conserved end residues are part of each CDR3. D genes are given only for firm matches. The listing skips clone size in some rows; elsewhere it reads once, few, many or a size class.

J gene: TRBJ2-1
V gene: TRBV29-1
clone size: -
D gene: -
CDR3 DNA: TGCAGCGTCTATCCGGGACTCAACGGCCGCAATGAGCAGTTCTTC
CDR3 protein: CSVYPGLNGRNEQFF

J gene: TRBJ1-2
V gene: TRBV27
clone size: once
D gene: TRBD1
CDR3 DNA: TGTGCCAGCAGTTTATCCTGGACAGGGTTTTCTGGCTACACCTTC
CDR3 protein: CASSLSWTGFSGYTF

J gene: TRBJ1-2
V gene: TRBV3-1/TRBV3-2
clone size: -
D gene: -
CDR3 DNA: TGTGCCAGCAGCCATGGGGCCAACTATGGCTACACCTTC
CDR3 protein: CASSHGANYGYTF

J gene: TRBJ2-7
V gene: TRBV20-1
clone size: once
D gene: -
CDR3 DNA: TGCAGTGCTAGAGCTTCGACCTCGGAGTACTTC
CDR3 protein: CSARASTSEYF

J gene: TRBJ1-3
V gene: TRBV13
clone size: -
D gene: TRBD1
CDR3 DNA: TGTGCCAGCAGCTTAGTAGGGACAGCTCACTCTGGAAACACCATATATTTT
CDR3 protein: CASSLVGTAHSGNTIYF

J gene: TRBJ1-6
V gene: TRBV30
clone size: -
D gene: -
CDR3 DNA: TGTGCCTGGAGTACCGAGGGATCCTATAATTCACCCCTCCACTTT
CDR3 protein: CAWSTEGSYNSPLHF

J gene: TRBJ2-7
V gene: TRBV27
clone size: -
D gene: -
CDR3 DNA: TGTGCCAGCAGCCCGGGACCTTCGTGGGTCTACGAGCAGTACTTC
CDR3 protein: CASSPGPSWVYEQYF

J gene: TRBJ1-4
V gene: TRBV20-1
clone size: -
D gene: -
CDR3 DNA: TGCAGTGCTAGATTTAATGAAAAACTGTTTTTT
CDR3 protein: CSARFNEKLFF

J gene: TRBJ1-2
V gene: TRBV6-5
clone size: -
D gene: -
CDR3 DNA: TGTGCCAGCAGTCGACAGTACCCGGACTATGGCTACACCTTC
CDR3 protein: CASSRQYPDYGYTF

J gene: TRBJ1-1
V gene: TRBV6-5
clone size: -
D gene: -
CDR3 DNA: TGTGCCAGCAGCCCGGTGAGCACTGAAGCTTTCTTT
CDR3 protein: CASSPVSTEAFF

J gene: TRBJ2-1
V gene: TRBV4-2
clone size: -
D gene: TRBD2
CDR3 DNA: TGTGCCAGCAGCCGCCCCATTACTAGCGGGAGTGGCGATGAGCAGTTCTTC
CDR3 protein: CASSRPITSGSGDEQFF

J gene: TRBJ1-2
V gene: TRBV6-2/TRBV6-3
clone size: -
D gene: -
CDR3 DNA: TGTGCCAGCAGTCCCGGGGGGCGCGTCTATGGCTACACCTTC
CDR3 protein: CASSPGGRVYGYTF

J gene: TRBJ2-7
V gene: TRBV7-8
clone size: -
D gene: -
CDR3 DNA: TGTGCCAGCAGCTTAGTAGTCCGCCGGTACGAGCAGTACTTC
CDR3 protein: CASSLVVRRYEQYF

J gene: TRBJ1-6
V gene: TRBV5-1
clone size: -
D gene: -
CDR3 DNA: TGCGCCAGCAGCTTGGCCTGGGGGACCGATTCACCCCTCCACTTT
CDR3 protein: CASSLAWGTDSPLHF

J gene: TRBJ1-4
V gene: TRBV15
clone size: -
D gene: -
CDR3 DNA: TGTGCCACCAGCGCCCTGGGGAGGAGGAATGAAAAACTGTTTTTT
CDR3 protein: CATSALGRRNEKLFF

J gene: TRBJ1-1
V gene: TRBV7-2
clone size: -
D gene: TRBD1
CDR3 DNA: TGTGCCAGCAGCTTATGGACAGGTCAGAACACTGAAGCTTTCTTT
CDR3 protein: CASSLWTGQNTEAFF

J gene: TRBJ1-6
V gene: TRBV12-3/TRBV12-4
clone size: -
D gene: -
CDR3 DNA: TGTGCCAGCTCGAGCTCCTATAATTCACCCCTCCACTTT
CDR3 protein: CASSSSYNSPLHF

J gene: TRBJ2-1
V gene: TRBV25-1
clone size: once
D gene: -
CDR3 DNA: TGTGCCAGCAGTGAAGTGGTAGGGGGGGAGTTCTTC
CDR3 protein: CASSEVVGGEFF

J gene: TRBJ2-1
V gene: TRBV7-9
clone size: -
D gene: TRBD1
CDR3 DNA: TGTGCCAGCAGCTTAAGGGACAGCCCCTACAATGAGCAGTTCTTC
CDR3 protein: CASSLRDSPYNEQFF

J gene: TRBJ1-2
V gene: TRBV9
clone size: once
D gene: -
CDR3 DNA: TGTGCCAGCAGCGGACTACAGGGTCCTTTGGGGGGCTACACCTTC
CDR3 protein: CASSGLQGPLGGYTF

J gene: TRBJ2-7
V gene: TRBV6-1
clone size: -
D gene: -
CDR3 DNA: TGTGCCAGCAGTGAAGTTTTGGGGGCGGGGTACGAGCAGTACTTC
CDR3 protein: CASSEVLGAGYEQYF

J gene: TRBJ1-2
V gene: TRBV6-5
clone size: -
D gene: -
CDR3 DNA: TGTGCCAGCAGGACCGACAGGAGATATGGCTACACCTTC
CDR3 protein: CASRTDRRYGYTF

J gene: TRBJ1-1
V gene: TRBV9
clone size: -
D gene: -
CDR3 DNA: TGTGCCAGCAGCGTAGAAGGAGGAAACACTGAAGCTTTCTTT
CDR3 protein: CASSVEGGNTEAFF

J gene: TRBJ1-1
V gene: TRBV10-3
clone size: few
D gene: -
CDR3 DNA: TGTGCCATCACCCCGGACGGGAACACTGAAGCTTTCTTT
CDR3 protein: CAITPDGNTEAFF

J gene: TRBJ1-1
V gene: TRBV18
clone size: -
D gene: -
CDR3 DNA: TGTGCCAGCTCACCACGGACGGGGTCCCAAAGAAAGGGCACTGAAGCTTTCTTT
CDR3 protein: CASSPRTGSQRKGTEAFF

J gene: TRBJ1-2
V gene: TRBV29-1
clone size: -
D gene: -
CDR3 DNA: TGCAGCGTTGGTTGGGGTGGCTACACCTTC
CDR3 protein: CSVGWGGYTF

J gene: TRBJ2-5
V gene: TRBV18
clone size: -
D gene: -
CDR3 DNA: TGTGCCAGCTCACCACCGGCAGTTAGAGAGACCCAGTACTTC
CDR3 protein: CASSPPAVRETQYF

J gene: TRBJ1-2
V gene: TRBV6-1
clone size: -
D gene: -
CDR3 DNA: TGTGCCAGCAGTGATCGGGCCTATGGCTACACCTTC
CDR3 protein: CASSDRAYGYTF

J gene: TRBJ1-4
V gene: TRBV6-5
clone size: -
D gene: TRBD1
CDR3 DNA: TGTGCCAGCAGACCTCGACAGGGGGCAGGGGAAAAACTGTTTTTT
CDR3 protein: CASRPRQGAGEKLFF

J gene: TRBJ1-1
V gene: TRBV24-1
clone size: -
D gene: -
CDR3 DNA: TGTGCCACCAGTGTCCCGAACCCCAAGCCTATGAACACTGAAGCTTTCTTT
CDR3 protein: CATSVPNPKPMNTEAFF

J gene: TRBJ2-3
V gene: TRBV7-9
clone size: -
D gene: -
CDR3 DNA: TGTGCCAGCAGCTTTCAGGATTTCACAGATACGCAGTATTTT
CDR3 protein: CASSFQDFTDTQYF

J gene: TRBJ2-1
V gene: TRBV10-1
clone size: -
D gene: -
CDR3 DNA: TGCGCCAGCAGTGAGTCGATCGGGAGTTTCTACAATGAGCAGTTCTTC
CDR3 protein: CASSESIGSFYNEQFF

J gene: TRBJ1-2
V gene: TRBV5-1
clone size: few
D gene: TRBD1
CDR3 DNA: TGCGCCAGCAGCAGACAGGGAGGTGACTATGGCTACACCTTC
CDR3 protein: CASSRQGGDYGYTF

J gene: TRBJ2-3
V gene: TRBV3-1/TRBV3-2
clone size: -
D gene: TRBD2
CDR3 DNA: TGTGCCAGCAGCCAAGCGGGACTAGCGGGGGCGGAAGATACGCAGTATTTT
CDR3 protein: CASSQAGLAGAEDTQYF

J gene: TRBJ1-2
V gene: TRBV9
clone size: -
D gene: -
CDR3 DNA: TGTGCCAGCAGCGTAGACACCTCTTATGGCTACACCTTC
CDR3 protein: CASSVDTSYGYTF

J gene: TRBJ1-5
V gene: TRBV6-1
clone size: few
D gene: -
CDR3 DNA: TGTGCCAGCAGTGACATGAAGCCCCAGCATTTT
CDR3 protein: CASSDMKPQHF

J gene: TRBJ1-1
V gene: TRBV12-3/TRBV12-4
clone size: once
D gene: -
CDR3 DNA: TGTGCCAGCAGCTACAGGGAAGACACTGAAGCTTTCTTT
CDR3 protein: CASSYREDTEAFF

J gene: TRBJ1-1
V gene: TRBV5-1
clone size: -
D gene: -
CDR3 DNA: TGCGCCAGCTCTACCGTCCCCGGGGGCGCATTGTCGAGCACTGAAGCTTTCTTT
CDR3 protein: CASSTVPGGALSSTEAFF

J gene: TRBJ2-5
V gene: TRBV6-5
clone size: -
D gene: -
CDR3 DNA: TGTGCCAGCAGTCCGACAGGAGAGACCCAGTACTTC
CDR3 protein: CASSPTGETQYF

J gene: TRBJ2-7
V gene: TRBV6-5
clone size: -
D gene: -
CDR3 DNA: TGTGCCAGCAGTTCCCGGGAGCGTGGGGAGCAGTACTTC
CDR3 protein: CASSSRERGEQYF

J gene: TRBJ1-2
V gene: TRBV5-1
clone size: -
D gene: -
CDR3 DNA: TGCGCCAGCAGCTTGGGGAGTAACTATGGCTACACCTTC
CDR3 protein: CASSLGSNYGYTF

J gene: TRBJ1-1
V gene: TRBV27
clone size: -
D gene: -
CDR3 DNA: TGTGCCAGCAGCCTCCGGGCTCGTGGGATGAACACTGAAGCTTTCTTT
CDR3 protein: CASSLRARGMNTEAFF

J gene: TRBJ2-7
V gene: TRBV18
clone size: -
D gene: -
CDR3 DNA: TGTGCCAGCTCACCAAACATAGTTAAGGACGGGCTGGGGGAGCAGTACTTC
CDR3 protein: CASSPNIVKDGLGEQYF

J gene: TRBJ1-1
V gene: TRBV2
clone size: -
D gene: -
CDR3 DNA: TGTGCCAGCCGGCCGAGGGCAACGGGTACTGAAGCTTTCTTT
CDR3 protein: CASRPRATGTEAFF

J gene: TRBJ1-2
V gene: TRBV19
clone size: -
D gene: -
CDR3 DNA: TGTGCCAGTAGTATCAGCTCTTATGGCTACACCTTC
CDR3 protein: CASSISSYGYTF

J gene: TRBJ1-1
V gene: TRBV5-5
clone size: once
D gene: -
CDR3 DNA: TGTGCCAGCAGCTGGGGGACGTTAGCTGAAGCTTTCTTT
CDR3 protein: CASSWGTLAEAFF